The T cell receptor beta chain described here comes from a study of shared clonotypes between healthy human individuals. Study findings and constraints: Between a handful of donors, naive CD4 clonotypes were shared at a level of about 5%. The study generally estimated greater richness for naive than memory subsets.

CD8 cells classed as naive were CD45RO-negative and positively selected for CCR7, excluding terminally differentiated effector memory CD45RA+ cells. Produced via immunoSEQ multiplex PCR; TCRdb's table is partial and in-frame only. The table shows around 650,000 clones, with approximately 96% occurring only once. Trimming cost V 0 bases and J 6 bases; bases outside gene matches: 8. This CDR3 region has 16 residues. Looked up from germline, CDR1 is SGHDN and CDR2 is FVKESK. Note on this clone: Its target is unknown.

The TCR comes from a woman between 25 and 40 years old in good health. The specimen sequenced was naive CD8+ T cells sorted from blood. The V and J genes are TRBV14 and TRBJ2-1; TRBD2 agrees at 7 bases. CDR3 coding DNA: TGTGCCAGCAGCCAAGATTATGTGGGCGGGAGCAATGAGCAGTTCTTC. It yields the protein CASSQDYVGGSNEQFF.